These T cell receptor beta chains were read from a single sample in a study of T cell repertoires in cytomegalovirus infection. One entry per CDR3 protein results from TCRdb running MiXCR on the reads. The table shows about 700,000 distinct CDR3 sequences, with about 30% occurring only once. Their cognate antigens are unknown. Material: cultured PBMCs, obtained from culture after CMV antigen stimulation. The receptors were sampled from a human donor in good health (CMV status not recorded). Some clones in this sample may be carry-over from other donors' samples. Both conserved end residues are part of each CDR3. A D gene is named only where the DNA matches it firmly. The size entry is marked missing in some rows and otherwise reads once, few, many or a size class.

d_call | j_call | cdr3_length | clone_size | v_call | cdr3_nt | cdr3_aa
TRBD2 | TRBJ2-1 | 16 | NA | TRBV7-6 | TGTGCCAGCAGCTTTTCTGGCGGGAGTTCCTACAATGAGCAGTTCTTC | CASSFSGGSSYNEQFF
NA | TRBJ2-1 | 14 | NA | TRBV20-1 | TGCAGTGCTAACGGTCAGAGCTCCTACAATGAGCAGTTCTTC | CSANGQSSYNEQFF
TRBD1 | TRBJ2-7 | 14 | NA | TRBV29-1 | TGCAGCGTTGAAGTGCCGGGACAGTCCTACGAGCAGTACTTC | CSVEVPGQSYEQYF
NA | TRBJ1-2 | 13 | NA | TRBV10-3 | TGTGCCATCAGTGATGAAGGGAGTCGTGGCTACACCTTC | CAISDEGSRGYTF
TRBD1 | TRBJ1-2 | 14 | few | TRBV12-3/TRBV12-4 | TGTGCCAGCACCCCGGAGAGGGGGCTCTATGGCTACACCTTC | CASTPERGLYGYTF
NA | TRBJ1-5 | 15 | few | TRBV6-2/TRBV6-3 | TGTGCCAGCAGTTACACAGGGAAGGTCAATCAGCCCCAGCATTTT | CASSYTGKVNQPQHF
NA | TRBJ1-4 | 15 | NA | TRBV7-4 | TGTGCCAGCAGCTTATTCCCCAGGGATAATGAAAAACTGTTTTTT | CASSLFPRDNEKLFF
TRBD2 | TRBJ2-1 | 16 | NA | TRBV18 | TGTGCCAGCACGGAGCAGGGACTAGCGGGTTACAATGAGCAGTTCTTC | CASTEQGLAGYNEQFF
NA | TRBJ2-4 | 17 | NA | TRBV4-1 | TGCGCCAGCAGCCAAGTTGAATATGGGGGAGCCAAAAACATTCAGTACTTC | CASSQVEYGGAKNIQYF
TRBD2 | TRBJ2-2 | 17 | few | TRBV5-4 | TGTGCCAGCAGCCCACAAACTAGCGGGAGGGGCACCGGGGAGCTGTTTTTT | CASSPQTSGRGTGELFF
NA | TRBJ2-7 | 16 | NA | TRBV7-9 | TGTGCCAGCAGCCCCCCCCAGGGGCCCTTTCTCTACGAGCAGTACTTC | CASSPPQGPFLYEQYF